The 15 T cell receptor beta chains listed next were all sequenced from one sample in a study of blood T cell repertoires in COVID-19. Clones were read by immunoSEQ multiplex PCR, and TCRdb kept only the in-frame ones, dropping some. The profile shows 300,000 or so clones, over 80% of them singletons. The sample consisted of peripheral blood. The source is a woman aged 40-49 years with acute or convalescent COVID-19.

This chain joins TRBV5-6 and TRBJ1-2, with TRBD1 matching 10 bases. The J segment lost 7 bases and the V segment lost 4 bases, leaving 13 bases of the junction unmatched. From germline, CDR1 is SGHDT and CDR2 YYEEEE. The CDR3 contains 16 residues. The CDR3 sequence is CASSRGTGEFASGYTF. The CDR3 nucleotides read TGTGCCAGCAGCCGGGGGACAGGGGAATTTGCCTCTGGCTACACCTTC.

For this clone: Other nucleotide sequences from this sample produce the same CDR3. CDR3 DNA: TGTGCCAGCAGCCCAGGCGATAGGGGACTGTTTTTT. It translates to CASSPGDRGLFF. The V and J genes are TRBV12-3 or TRBV12-4 and TRBJ1-4; perhaps TRBD1 as D (5 bases). This CDR3 is 12 amino acids long. The V end was cut by 6 bases, the J end by 13 bases, with 15 bases between.

The rearrangement links TRBV12-3 or TRBV12-4 to TRBJ1-1; maybe TRBD1 (5 bases). Trimming removed 2 bases from V and 7 bases from J, with 11 bases in between. The CDR3 has 13 residues. The CDR3 reads CASSLRRQGEAFF. CDR3 nucleotide sequence: TGTGCCAGCAGTTTAAGGCGTCAGGGTGAAGCTTTCTTT.

This chain links TRBV9 with TRBJ1-2; D gene ambiguous. V was cut by 4 bases and J by 3 bases, with 10 bases left in between. This CDR3 spans 13 amino acids. CDR1 and CDR2 (germline): SGDLS, YYNGEE. CDR3 bases: TGTGCCAGCAGCCTAGCCGGGGACTATGGCTACACCTTC. Encoded protein: CASSLAGDYGYTF.

The gene calls are TRBV6-4 and TRBJ2-1, with a weak D call TRBD1 (5 bases). This CDR3 contains 15 residues. CDR1 MRHNA and CDR2 SNTAGT come from the germline V gene. Trimming took off 3 bases at V and 1 base at J, with 10 bases between the two ends. This CDR3 reads CASSEGAGSYNEQFF. Here the CDR3 DNA reads TGTGCCAGCAGTGAAGGGGCAGGGTCCTACAATGAGCAGTTCTTC.

This chain connects TRBV9 to TRBJ1-3; 7 nucleotides match TRBD1. The V gene end was trimmed by 0 bases and the J gene end by 3 bases; junction bases not matched to a gene: 9. Germline values: CDR1 SGDLS, CDR2 YYNGEE. The CDR3 spans 17 residues. CDR3 coding DNA: TGTGCCAGCAGCGTAGGTAGGGAGGACAGGTTTGGAAACACCATATATTTT. It is translated as CASSVGREDRFGNTIYF.

The chain is built from TRBV12-2 and TRBJ1-5; the table's D call of TRBD1 was not tested on the DNA. TRBV12-2 is a known pseudogene. CDR3 size: 12 residues. CDR3 DNA: TGTGCAAGAGACGACAGGGCTCAGCCCCAGCATTTT. It is translated as CARDDRAQPQHF.

The chain recombines TRBV9 with TRBJ1-4; no clear D gene. This CDR3 region has 15 residues. The germline V and J ends were trimmed by 3 bases and 8 bases, with 17 bases remaining between them. The germline gives CDR1 SGDLS, CDR2 YYNGEE. The CDR3 bases are TGTGCCAGCAGCGAGACGGACTGGGCGGGAGAAAAACTGTTTTTT. This encodes CASSETDWAGEKLFF.

The chain links TRBV5-6 to TRBJ2-1, with a possible D match to TRBD1 (5 bases). CDR1 and CDR2 from the germline V gene are SGHDT and YYEEEE. CDR3 size: 14 residues. Trimming left V 0 bases short and J 7 bases short, with 11 bases between. This CDR3 reads CASSLVGVLNEQFF. Here the CDR3 DNA reads TGTGCCAGCAGCTTGGTAGGGGTCTTGAATGAGCAGTTCTTC.

The chain combines TRBV9 with TRBJ1-2; weak D call: TRBD1 (5 bases). Germline V gene sequence: CDR1 SGDLS, CDR2 YYNGEE. The CDR3 contains 17 residues. Between the trimmed V and J ends, which lost 3 bases and 7 bases, there was a span of 25 bases. CDR3: CASSGEAGGASDSGYTF. The DNA of the CDR3 is TGTGCCAGCAGCGGCGAGGCAGGTGGGGCGTCAGACTCTGGCTACACCTTC. Using reference TRBV9 and TRBJ1-2 for the parts outside the CDR3, the full variable domain is DSGVTQTPKHLITATGQRVTLRCSPRSGDLSVYWYQQSLDQGLQFLIQYYNGEERAKGNILERFSAQQFPDLHSELNLSSLELGDSALYFCASSGEAGGASDSGYTFGSGTRLTVV.

For the CDR3, the DNA is TGTGCCAGTAGTATCCCACAAGCGGGCGACACCATATATTTT. Its protein is CASSIPQAGDTIYF. This chain uses TRBV19 with TRBJ1-3; D remains unclear. CDR3 length equals 14 residues. Germline V gene data show CDR1 as LNHDA and CDR2 as SQIVND (reference sequence). V was pared by 3 bases and J by 8 bases, with 14 bases between.

The V gene is TRBV19, the J gene TRBJ1-2, with TRBD1 matching 9 bases. The CDR3 length is 15 residues. Germline V gene data show CDR1 as LNHDA and CDR2 as SQIVND (reference sequence). Germline trimming cut 7 bases from V and 5 bases from J; bases unmatched to any gene: 11. In nucleotides, the CDR3 is TGTGCCAGTAACTCCATGGACAGGGGAAGGTATGGCTACACCTTC. This codes for CASNSMDRGRYGYTF.

This chain uses TRBV10-1 with TRBJ2-1; 12 bases are a match to TRBD2. Germline V gene data show CDR1 as WNHNN and CDR2 as SYGVQD (reference sequence). With 3 bases clipped from V and 2 bases from J, the junction kept 5 bases outside the gene matches. CDR3 size: 17 residues. The DNA of the CDR3 is TGCGCCAGCAGTGATCCGACTAGCGGGGGCGCCTACAATGAGCAGTTCTTC. Residues: CASSDPTSGGAYNEQFF.

This chain uses TRBV6-5 with TRBJ1-5; 7 bases are shared with TRBD1. Germline CDR1 and CDR2: MNHEY and SVGAGI. V shed 8 bases, J shed 3 bases, and the junction held 10 bases outside the gene matches. CDR3 length: 15 residues. The DNA for the CDR3 is TGTGCCAGCCGGTCCAGGGGGGTCGACAATCAGCCCCAGCATTTT. Protein product: CASRSRGVDNQPQHF.

The chain combines TRBV2 with TRBJ2-4, with a tentative D call TRBD1 (6 bases). V lost 7 bases to trimming and J lost 1 base, with 17 bases between them. The V gene's germline CDR1 is SNHLY and CDR2 FYNNEI. The CDR3 extends over 16 amino acids. In DNA, the CDR3 is TGTGCCAGCACCTTCGACAGGTCTCCGGCCAAAAACATTCAGTACTTC. Translating gives CASTFDRSPAKNIQYF. Together with reference TRBV2 and TRBJ2-4, the CDR3 gives the full variable domain: EPEVTQTPSHQVTQMGQEVILRCVPISNHLYFYWYRQILGQKVEFLVSFYNNEISEKSEIFDDQFSVERPDGSNFTLKIRSTKLEDSAMYFCASTFDRSPAKNIQYFGAGTRLSVL.